Given below is one T cell receptor (beta chain) in context. Libraries were prepared by immunoSEQ multiplex PCR; TCRdb keeps only in-frame clonotypes and omits some of them. The repertoire holds around 2.1 million clones, with under 95% as singletons. The sample originates from a study of shared clonotypes between healthy human individuals. Germline V gene sequence: CDR1 KGHSH, CDR2 LQKENI. Trimming pared 2 bases from V and 6 bases from J, leaving 17 bases between. The CDR3 spans 16 residues. Terminally differentiated effector memory CD45RA+ cells were left out of the naive CD8 fraction, which was CD45RO-negative and positively selected for CCR7.

The V gene is TRBV18, the J gene TRBJ1-5; tentative D call: TRBD1 (5 bases). This receptor was obtained from a young man in good health. Some clones in this sample may be carry-over from other donors' samples. The specimen was naive CD8+ T cells from PBMCs. CDR3: CASSPGAISRSQPQHF. The CDR3, as DNA: TGTGCCAGCTCACCAGGGGCGATCAGCAGGAGTCAGCCCCAGCATTTT.